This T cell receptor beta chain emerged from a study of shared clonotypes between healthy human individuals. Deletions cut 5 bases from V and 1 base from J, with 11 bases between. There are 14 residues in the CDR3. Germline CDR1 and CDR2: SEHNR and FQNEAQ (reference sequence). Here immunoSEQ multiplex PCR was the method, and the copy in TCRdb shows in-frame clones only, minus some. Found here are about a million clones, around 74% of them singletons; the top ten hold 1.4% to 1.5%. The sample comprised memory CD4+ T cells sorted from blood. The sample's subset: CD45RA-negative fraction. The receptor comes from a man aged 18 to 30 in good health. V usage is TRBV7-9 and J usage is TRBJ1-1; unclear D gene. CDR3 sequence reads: CASSRRTSNTEAFF. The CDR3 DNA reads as TGTGCCAGCAGCCGCCGGACCTCGAACACTGAAGCTTTCTTT.